This T cell receptor (beta chain) is from a study of T cell repertoires in cytomegalovirus infection. About the research overall: An indication of both CMV infection and matching HLA type came from public TCR beta signatures. Findings and limits, study-wide: Carriers of CMV plus the relevant HLA were identified by cumulative public TCR beta family frequency. Dominating the ex vivo response were HLA-C-restricted CMV-specific TCR beta clonotypes.

The V gene lost 8 bases and the J gene lost 7 bases, with 5 bases spanning the gap. CDR3 size: 10 residues. CDR1 and CDR2 (germline): MDHEN, SYDVKM. This clonotype was detected a few times. Antigen: not known. A single record per CDR3 protein comes from TCRdb applying MiXCR to the reads. The data contain 350,000 to 500,000 distinct CDR3 sequences, 31% of them singletons. This receptor was obtained from a human donor in good health (CMV status not recorded). Some clones in this sample may be carry-over from other donors' samples. Sequences were obtained from PBMCs. The J gene is TRBJ2-2, the V gene TRBV28, with D unclear. CDR3 bases: TGTGCCAGCGGGTTCGGGGAGCTGTTTTTT. Amino acid sequence: CASGFGELFF.